Listed here is a single T cell receptor (beta chain). The antigen is unknown. TCRdb redid the calling of the 5' RACE reads with MiXCR, one entry per CDR3 protein. The data show 20,000 to 25,000 distinct CDR3 sequences, about 16% seen once. The sample is drawn from a study of spatial heterogeneity in lung cancer. Background on the study: In tumor regions, TCR transcript counts tracked strongly with a T cell module score from matched bulk RNA-seq. Study conclusions and caveats: One measure, the expanded intratumoral alpha and beta TCR count, tracked tumor mutation counts.

CDR1 SGHNT and CDR2 YYREEE come from the germline V gene (reference sequence). CDR3 length equals 16 residues. Trimming cost V 3 bases and J 1 base; bases outside gene matches: 8. Described time point: sample taken at primary tumor resection. The roughly 79 donors had untreated early-stage non-small cell lung cancer. The input material, whole RNA from tumor, nontumor lung or frozen PBMC, was sequenced unsorted. V usage is TRBV5-4 and J usage is TRBJ2-7, with 9 bases lining up with TRBD2. The sequence was collected from a female donor with early-stage non-small cell lung cancer. Sequenced here: lung tumor tissue, sampled at surgery. CDR3 sequence: CASSWGPAGGSYEQYF. DNA of the CDR3: TGTGCCAGCAGCTGGGGTCCAGCGGGAGGTTCCTACGAGCAGTACTTC.